Shown below are 25 T cell receptor beta chains from a single sample sequenced in a study of OX40 agonist ivuxolimab in advanced cancers. Profiled with immunoSEQ multiplex PCR; TCRdb holds only in-frame clones, not every one. Among 25,000 to 30,000 clones, just under 80% were seen once, and the ten largest hold 11%. The sequenced sample was CD4+ or CD8+ T cells sorted from blood, obtained in a trial of the OX40 agonist ivuxolimab. These receptors all come from an adult with an advanced solid tumor such as melanoma, head and neck, liver or kidney cancer.

This clone turned up a few times. The chain is built from TRBV13 and TRBJ2-3; possible D gene TRBD2, 7 bases. Trimming removed 1 base from V and 2 bases from J, with 10 bases in between. The CDR3 has 15 residues. Germline loops: CDR1 PRHDT, CDR2 FYEKMQ (reference sequence). For the CDR3, the DNA is TGTGCCAGCAGCTTAGTTGCGGGGGCCACAGATACGCAGTATTTT. This translates into CASSLVAGATDTQYF.

The rearrangement links TRBV15 to TRBJ1-2; D ambiguous. This CDR3 has 15 amino acids. Germline V CDR1 and CDR2: LNHNV, YYDKDF (reference sequence). V shed 1 base and J shed 2 bases, with 11 bases lying between them. CDR3 sequence (DNA): TGTGCCACCAGCAGAGGTTATCAGCGGAACTATGGCTACACCTTC. Translating gives CATSRGYQRNYGYTF.

This chain connects TRBV6-5 to TRBJ1-1; weak D call: TRBD1 (5 bases). This CDR3 is 11 amino acids long. The germline gives CDR1 MNHEY, CDR2 SVGAGI. V lost 6 bases and J lost 7, with 9 bases in between. The CDR3 DNA follows: TGTGCCAGCAGATGGGGCCGTGAAGCTTTCTTT. It translates to CASRWGREAFF.

This rearrangement joins TRBV7-6 to TRBJ1-5; 7 bases align to TRBD1. CDR1 and CDR2 (germline): SGHVS, FNYEAQ. V gave up 1 base and J gave up 0 bases; unmatched junction bases: 6. The CDR3 has 17 amino acids. This CDR3 reads CASSLGGGQPSNQPQHF. CDR3 sequence (DNA): TGTGCCAGCAGCTTAGGTGGGGGACAGCCTAGCAATCAGCCCCAGCATTTT.

The chain uses TRBV10-3 and TRBJ2-5, with D maybe TRBD1 (5 bases). TRBJ2-7 explains the end of the DNA better; the J call may be wrong. This CDR3 has 14 residues. CDR1 and CDR2 (germline): ENHRY, SYGVKD. The CDR3 spells CAISDQGPSYEQYF. The CDR3 DNA is TGTGCCATCAGTGATCAGGGTCCCTCCTACGAGCAGTACTTC.

The chain is built from TRBV30 and TRBJ1-5; D might be TRBD1 (6 bases). The germline CDR1 and CDR2 sequences are GTSNPN and SVGIG (reference sequence). The CDR3 runs 14 residues. Trimming stripped 3 bases from V and 2 bases from J, with 11 bases between. Here the CDR3 reads CAWRQGLGNQPQHF. In DNA form, the CDR3 reads TGTGCCTGGAGACAGGGTTTAGGCAATCAGCCCCAGCATTTT. Full variable domain (missing parts from reference TRBV30 and TRBJ1-5): SQTIHQWPATLVQPVGSPLSLECTVEGTSNPNLYWYRQAAGRGLQLLFYSVGIGQISSEVPQNLSASRPQDRQFILSSKKLLLSDSGFYLCAWRQGLGNQPQHFGDGTRLSIL.

V and J are TRBV7-7 and TRBJ2-7; maybe TRBD2 (6 bases). The V gene lost 5 bases and the J gene lost 5 bases, with 16 bases spanning the gap. Germline loops: CDR1 SSHAT, CDR2 FNYEAQ (reference sequence). CDR3 length: 14 residues. The CDR3 nucleotides read TGTGCCAGCAGCCCCCGGTGGGGGGATAACGAGCAGTACTTC. It encodes CASSPRWGDNEQYF.

The chain recombines TRBV7-9 with TRBJ2-5; no definite D call. Deletions cut 3 bases from V and 2 bases from J, with 7 bases between. Germline lookup yields CDR1 SEHNR and CDR2 FQNEAQ (reference sequence). The CDR3 extends over 13 amino acids. The CDR3 here is CASSFPVQETQYF. CDR3 sequence (DNA): TGTGCCAGCAGCTTTCCGGTACAAGAGACCCAGTACTTC.

CDR3 sequence: CASSQDSAIFTVSGANVLTF. The CDR3 DNA follows: TGCGCCAGCAGCCAAGATTCGGCCATCTTCACAGTCTCTGGGGCCAACGTCCTGACTTTC. The V and J genes are TRBV4-3 and TRBJ2-6; D remains unclear. Trimming cost V 0 bases and J 0 bases, with 18 bases left between them. Germline CDR1 LGHNA, CDR2 YSLEER. The CDR3 has 20 amino acids.

CDR3 protein: CASSVAGLSYNEQFF. The CDR3 DNA is TGTGCCAGCAGTGTAGCGGGGCTCTCCTACAATGAGCAGTTCTTC. This sequence joins TRBV6-1 and TRBJ2-1; 8 bases match TRBD2. The CDR3 extends over 15 amino acids. V lost 4 bases, J lost 0 bases, and 2 bases stayed unmatched. In germline, CDR1 is MNHNS, CDR2 SASEGT.

The chain employs TRBV4-1 and TRBJ2-3, with D unclear. This CDR3 comprises 13 residues. CDR1 MGHRA and CDR2 YSYEKL come from the germline V gene. V lost 0 bases, J lost 1 base, and 2 bases lay in between. This CDR3 reads CASSQEGTDTQYF. The CDR3 bases are TGCGCCAGCAGCCAAGAGGGCACAGATACGCAGTATTTT.

The rearrangement uses TRBV13 and TRBJ1-1, with D perhaps matching TRBD1 (6 bases). Germline assignment: CDR1 PRHDT and CDR2 FYEKMQ (reference sequence). The CDR3 covers 14 residues. V was shortened by 5 bases and J by 5 bases, with 15 bases between the two germline ends. CDR3 DNA: TGTGCCAGCAGCCCTTGGGGGCGCGTTACTGAAGCTTTCTTT. It is translated as CASSPWGRVTEAFF.

The chain links TRBV7-3 to TRBJ2-2; D is ambiguous. The CDR3 spans 14 residues. Trimming pared 2 bases from V and 0 bases from J, leaving 4 bases between. Germline V CDR1 and CDR2: SGHTA, FQGTGA. This chain's CDR3 is CASSLYANTGELFF. The CDR3 DNA is TGTGCCAGCAGCTTATACGCGAACACCGGGGAGCTGTTTTTT.

The V and J genes are TRBV7-9 and TRBJ1-1; weak D call: TRBD1 (5 bases). Germline V gene sequence: CDR1 SEHNR, CDR2 FQNEAQ (reference sequence). This CDR3 comprises 15 residues. Trimming removed 0 bases from V and 0 bases from J, with 8 bases in between. The CDR3 protein is CASSLAQGMNTEAFF. The CDR3 bases are TGTGCCAGCAGCTTAGCGCAGGGTATGAACACTGAAGCTTTCTTT.

The sample holds one count of this clone. The chain employs TRBV6-1 and TRBJ1-1; D remains ambiguous. V lost 6 bases and J lost 2, with 10 bases in between. CDR3 length: 13 amino acids. The germline V gene has CDR1 MNHNS and CDR2 SASEGT. The CDR3 DNA is TGTGCCAGCAGGTGGACGGTTAACACTGAAGCTTTCTTT. Amino acid sequence: CASRWTVNTEAFF.

The chain employs TRBV6-6 and TRBJ1-2; TRBD1 matches 7 bases. The V gene end was trimmed by 5 bases and the J gene end by 3 bases; junction bases not matched to a gene: 9. Per the germline V gene, CDR1 is MNHNY and CDR2 is SVGAGI (reference sequence). There are 15 residues in the CDR3. CDR3 residues: CASSPTSGTDYGYTF. For the CDR3, the DNA is TGTGCCAGCAGTCCAACTTCCGGGACAGACTATGGCTACACCTTC.

This sequence joins TRBV6-5 and TRBJ2-7, with no clear D. Germline CDR1 reads MNHEY; CDR2 reads SVGAGI. V shed 6 bases and J shed 2 bases, with 8 bases lying between them. This CDR3 comprises 12 residues. CDR3 loop: CASRDEAYEQYF. As DNA, the CDR3 is TGTGCCAGCAGAGACGAGGCCTACGAGCAGTACTTC.

This chain connects TRBV9 to TRBJ2-1, with D possibly TRBD2 on 6 matching bases. The germline V gene has CDR1 SGDLS and CDR2 YYNGEE. V gave up 0 bases and J gave up 2 bases, with 9 bases separating them. CDR3 length: 15 amino acids. The CDR3 nucleotides are TGTGCCAGCAGCGTAGGCCTAGCGCCCTACAATGAGCAGTTCTTC. It codes for CASSVGLAPYNEQFF.

CDR3 bases: TGTGCCAGCACGGGTGGCTCCTATGGCTACACCTTC. This sequence encodes CASTGGSYGYTF. The chain is built from TRBV5-4 and TRBJ1-2, with D unresolved. Germline loops: CDR1 SGHNT, CDR2 YYREEE (reference sequence). Trimming removed 6 bases at V and 4 bases at J, with 10 bases between. CDR3 length: 12 amino acids.

The chain employs TRBV7-6 and TRBJ2-5; D call uncertain. Germline CDR1 reads SGHVS; CDR2 reads FNYEAQ. This CDR3 is 17 amino acids long. V was trimmed by 5 bases and J by 1 base, leaving 20 bases between them. In DNA, the CDR3 is TGTGCCAGCAGCGCCATGGGGTTGTCCTGGGGCCAAGAGACCCAGTACTTC. Encoded protein: CASSAMGLSWGQETQYF. Combining the CDR3 with reference TRBV7-6 and TRBJ2-5 gives the whole variable domain GAGVSQSPRYKVTKRGQDVALRCDPISGHVSLYWYRQALGQGPEFLTYFNYEAQQDKSGLPNDRFSAERPEGSISTLTIQRTEQRDSAMYRCASSAMGLSWGQETQYFGPGTRLLVL.

This chain uses TRBV6-5 with TRBJ2-2, with TRBD2 matching 10 bases. The CDR3 runs 15 residues. CDR1 is MNHEY and CDR2 is SVGAGI in the germline V gene. Trimming removed 3 bases from V and 5 bases from J; junction bases left unmatched: 3. CDR3 DNA sequence: TGTGCCAGCAGTTATAGCGGGGGGTGGACCGGGGAGCTGTTTTTT. Translating it yields CASSYSGGWTGELFF.

This chain connects TRBV7-9 to TRBJ1-1; D is unresolved. Deletions cut 5 bases from V and 1 base from J, with 14 bases between. Germline CDR1 reads SEHNR; CDR2 reads FQNEAQ (reference sequence). The CDR3 is 15 residues long. CDR3 sequence: CASSPEMWENTEAFF. CDR3 sequence (DNA): TGTGCCAGCAGCCCTGAAATGTGGGAGAACACTGAAGCTTTCTTT.

The V and J genes are TRBV29-1 and TRBJ1-2; tentative D call: TRBD1 (6 bases). The CDR3 has 14 amino acids. The V gene lost 0 bases and the J gene lost 14 bases, with 22 bases spanning the gap. Looked up from germline, CDR1 is SQVTM and CDR2 is ANQGSEA. CDR3 sequence: CSVEDQGSLGQGTF. The CDR3 DNA is TGCAGCGTTGAAGATCAGGGGTCGTTGGGGCAGGGGACCTTC.

The J gene is TRBJ2-7, the V gene TRBV11-2; D call uncertain. This CDR3 has 19 amino acids. CDR1 and CDR2 (germline): SGHAT, FQNNGV. V shed 1 base and J shed 0 bases, with 22 bases lying between them. The CDR3 DNA is TGTGCCAGCAGCTTAGGGGGTGAGGACCTTCTGGTGGGCTCCTACGAGCAGTACTTC. Translated, it gives CASSLGGEDLLVGSYEQYF.

The chain employs TRBV2 and TRBJ1-5; a possible D gene is TRBD1 (6 bases). Germline V gene data show CDR1 as SNHLY and CDR2 as FYNNEI. This CDR3 is 15 amino acids long. V shed 1 base and J shed 5 bases, with 12 bases lying between them. The CDR3 here is CASSEGGQPDQPQHF. The CDR3 DNA follows: TGTGCCAGCAGTGAAGGAGGACAGCCCGATCAGCCCCAGCATTTT.